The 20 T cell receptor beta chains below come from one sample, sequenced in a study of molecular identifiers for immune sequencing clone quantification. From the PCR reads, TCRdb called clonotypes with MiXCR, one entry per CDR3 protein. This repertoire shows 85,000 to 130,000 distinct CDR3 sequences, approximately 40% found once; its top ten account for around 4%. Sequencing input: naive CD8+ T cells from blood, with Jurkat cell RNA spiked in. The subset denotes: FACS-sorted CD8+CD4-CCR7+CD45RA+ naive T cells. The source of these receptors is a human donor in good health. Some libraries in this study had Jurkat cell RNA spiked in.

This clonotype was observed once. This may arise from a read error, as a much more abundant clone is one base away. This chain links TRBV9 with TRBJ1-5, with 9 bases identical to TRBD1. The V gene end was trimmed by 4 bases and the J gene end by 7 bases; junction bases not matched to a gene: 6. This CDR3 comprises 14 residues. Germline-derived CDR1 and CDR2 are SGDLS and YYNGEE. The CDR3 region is CASSPGTGKQPQHF. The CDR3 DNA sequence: TGTGCCAGCAGCCCAGGGACAGGGAAACAGCCCCAGCATTTT.

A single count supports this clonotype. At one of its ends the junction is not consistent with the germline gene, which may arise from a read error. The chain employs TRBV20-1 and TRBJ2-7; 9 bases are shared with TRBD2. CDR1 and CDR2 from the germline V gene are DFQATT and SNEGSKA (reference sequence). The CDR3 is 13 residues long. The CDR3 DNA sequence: TGCAGTGTTGAGGGGGCGGGAGGGGGAGAGCTGTACTTC. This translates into CSVEGAGGGELYF.

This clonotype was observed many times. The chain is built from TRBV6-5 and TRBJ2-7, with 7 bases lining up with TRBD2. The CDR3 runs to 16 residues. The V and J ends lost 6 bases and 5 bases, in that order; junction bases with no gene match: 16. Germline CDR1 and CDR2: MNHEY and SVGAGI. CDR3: CASSLTFGGSVDEQYF. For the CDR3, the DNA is TGTGCCAGCAGCCTCACCTTCGGCGGGAGTGTCGACGAGCAGTACTTC.

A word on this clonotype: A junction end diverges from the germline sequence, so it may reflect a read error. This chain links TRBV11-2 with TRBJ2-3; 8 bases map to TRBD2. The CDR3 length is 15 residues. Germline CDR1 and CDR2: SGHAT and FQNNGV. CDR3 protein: CARSLDRLALDTQYF. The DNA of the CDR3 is TGTGCCCGCAGCTTAGATAGACTAGCGTTAGATACGCAGTATTTT.

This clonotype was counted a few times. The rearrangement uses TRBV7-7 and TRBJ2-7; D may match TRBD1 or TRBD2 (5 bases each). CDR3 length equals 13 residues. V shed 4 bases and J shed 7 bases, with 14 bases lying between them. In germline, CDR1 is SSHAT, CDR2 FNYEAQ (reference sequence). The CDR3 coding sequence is TGTGCCAGCAGCTCTTCGGGGCCGGGGGAGCAGTACTTC. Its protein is CASSSSGPGEQYF.

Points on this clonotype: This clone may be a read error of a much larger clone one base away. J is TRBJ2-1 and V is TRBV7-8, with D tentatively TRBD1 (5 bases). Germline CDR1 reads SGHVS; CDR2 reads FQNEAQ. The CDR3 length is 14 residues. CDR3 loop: CTSSPTVSYNEQFF. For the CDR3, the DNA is TGTACCAGCAGCCCGACAGTCTCCTACAATGAGCAGTTCTTC.

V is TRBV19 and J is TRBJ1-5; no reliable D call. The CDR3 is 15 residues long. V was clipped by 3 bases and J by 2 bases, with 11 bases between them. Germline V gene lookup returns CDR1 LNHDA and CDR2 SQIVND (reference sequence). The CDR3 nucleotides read TGTGCCAGTAGTATCCGGGCGGCGGGCAATCAGCCCCAGCATTTT. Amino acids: CASSIRAAGNQPQHF.

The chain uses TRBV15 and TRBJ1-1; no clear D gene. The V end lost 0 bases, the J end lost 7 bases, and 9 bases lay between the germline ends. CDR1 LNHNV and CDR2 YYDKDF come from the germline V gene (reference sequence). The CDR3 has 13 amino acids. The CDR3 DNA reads TGTGCCACCAGCAGAGACCCGTCAGTTGAAGCTTTCTTT. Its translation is CATSRDPSVEAFF.

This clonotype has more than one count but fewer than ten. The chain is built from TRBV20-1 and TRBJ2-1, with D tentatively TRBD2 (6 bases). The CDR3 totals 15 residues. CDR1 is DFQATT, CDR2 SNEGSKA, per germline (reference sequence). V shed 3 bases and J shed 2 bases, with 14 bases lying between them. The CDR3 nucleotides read TGCAGTGCTAGTCTAGCGACCACTCCCTACAATGAGCAGTTCTTC. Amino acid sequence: CSASLATTPYNEQFF.

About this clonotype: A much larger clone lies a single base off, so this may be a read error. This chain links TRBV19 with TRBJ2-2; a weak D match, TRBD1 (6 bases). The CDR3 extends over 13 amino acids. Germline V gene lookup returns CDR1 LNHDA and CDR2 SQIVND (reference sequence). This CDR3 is CSTMDRNTGELFF. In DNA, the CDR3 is TGTTCCACGATGGACAGGAACACCGGGGAGCTGTTTTTT. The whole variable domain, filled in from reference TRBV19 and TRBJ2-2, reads DGGITQSPKYLFRKEGQNVTLSCEQNLNHDAMYWYRQDPGQGLRLIYYSQIVNDFQKGDIAEGYSVSREKKESFPLTVTSAQKNPTAFYLCSTMDRNTGELFFGEGSRLTVL.

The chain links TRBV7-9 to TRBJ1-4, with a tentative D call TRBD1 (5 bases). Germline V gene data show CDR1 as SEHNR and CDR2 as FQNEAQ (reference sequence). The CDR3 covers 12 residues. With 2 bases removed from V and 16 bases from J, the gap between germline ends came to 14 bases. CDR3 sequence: CASSLSGGPEFF. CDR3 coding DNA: TGTGCCAGCAGCTTAAGCGGGGGACCTGAGTTTTTT.

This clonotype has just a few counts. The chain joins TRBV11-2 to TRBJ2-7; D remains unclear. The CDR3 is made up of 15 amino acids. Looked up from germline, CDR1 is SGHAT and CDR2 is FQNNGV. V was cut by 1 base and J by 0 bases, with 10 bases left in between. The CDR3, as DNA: TGTGCCAGCAGCTTAGGGTTTGGCAGCTCCTACGAGCAGTACTTC. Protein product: CASSLGFGSSYEQYF.

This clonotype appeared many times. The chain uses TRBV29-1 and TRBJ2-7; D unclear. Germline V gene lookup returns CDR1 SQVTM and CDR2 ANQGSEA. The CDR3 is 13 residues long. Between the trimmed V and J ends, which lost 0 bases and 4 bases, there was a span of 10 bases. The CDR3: CSVEEGAPYEQYF. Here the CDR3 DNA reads TGCAGCGTTGAAGAGGGTGCACCATACGAGCAGTACTTC.

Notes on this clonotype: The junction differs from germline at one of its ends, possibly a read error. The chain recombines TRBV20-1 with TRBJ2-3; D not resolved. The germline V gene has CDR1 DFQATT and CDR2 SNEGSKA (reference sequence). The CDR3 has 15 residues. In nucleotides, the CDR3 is TGCAGTGCTACCGGCCAGCGTACCTTCACAGAAACGCAGTATTTT. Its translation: CSATGQRTFTETQYF.

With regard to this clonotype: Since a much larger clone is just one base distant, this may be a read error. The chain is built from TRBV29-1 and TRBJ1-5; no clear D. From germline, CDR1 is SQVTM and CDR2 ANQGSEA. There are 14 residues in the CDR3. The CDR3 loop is CSVSLEEDPQTQHF. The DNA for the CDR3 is TGCAGCGTTAGTTTAGAAGAGGACCCTCAGACCCAGCATTTT.

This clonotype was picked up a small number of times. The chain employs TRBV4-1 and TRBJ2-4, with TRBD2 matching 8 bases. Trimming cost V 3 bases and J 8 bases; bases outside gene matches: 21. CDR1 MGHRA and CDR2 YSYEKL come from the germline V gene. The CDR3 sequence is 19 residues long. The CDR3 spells CASSHPPHTFPGLGHIQYF. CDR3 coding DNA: TGCGCCAGCAGCCACCCCCCCCACACCTTCCCGGGACTAGGGCACATTCAGTACTTC.

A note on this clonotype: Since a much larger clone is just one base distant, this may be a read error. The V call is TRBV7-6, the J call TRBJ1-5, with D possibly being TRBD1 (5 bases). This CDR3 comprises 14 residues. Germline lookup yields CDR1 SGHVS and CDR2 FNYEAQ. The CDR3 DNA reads TGTGCCAGCAGCTCCGGGGGGTTACGTCAGCCCCAGCAATTT. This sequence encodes CASSSGGLRQPQQF.

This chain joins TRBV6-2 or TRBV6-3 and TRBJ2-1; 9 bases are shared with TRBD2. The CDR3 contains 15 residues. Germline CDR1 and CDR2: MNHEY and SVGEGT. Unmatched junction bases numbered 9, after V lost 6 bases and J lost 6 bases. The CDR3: CASSPTGGRVNEQFF. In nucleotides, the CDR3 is TGTGCCAGCAGCCCTACTGGCGGGAGGGTCAATGAGCAGTTCTTC.

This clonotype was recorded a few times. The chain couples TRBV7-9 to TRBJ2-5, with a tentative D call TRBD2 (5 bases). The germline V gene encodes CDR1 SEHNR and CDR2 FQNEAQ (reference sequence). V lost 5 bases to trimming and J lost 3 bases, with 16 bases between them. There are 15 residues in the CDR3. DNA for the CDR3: TGTGCCAGCAGCCACCCCCCGTGGGAGAAAGAGACCCAGTACTTC. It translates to CASSHPPWEKETQYF.

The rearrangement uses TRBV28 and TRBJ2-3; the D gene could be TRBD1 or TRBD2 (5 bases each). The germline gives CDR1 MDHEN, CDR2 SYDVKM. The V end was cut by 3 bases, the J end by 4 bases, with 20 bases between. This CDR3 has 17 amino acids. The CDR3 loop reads CASSFTPEGPTSDTQYF. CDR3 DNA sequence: TGTGCCAGCAGTTTCACCCCCGAGGGGCCAACTTCAGATACGCAGTATTTT.